The rows below give T cell receptor beta chains drawn from one sample of a study of type 1 regulatory T cells. Using its own MiXCR run on the reads, TCRdb lists one record per CDR3 protein. This sample has some 90,000 distinct CDR3 sequences, with roughly 28% found just once. The specimen was CD4+ T cells, either the whole sample or a sorted fraction (not recorded which). These receptors came from a human donor in good health. The CDR3 runs from the conserved cysteine through the conserved F or W. Fields, in order: J gene, V gene, clone size, D gene, CDR3 DNA, CDR3 protein. The D gene is left open where the match is weak. The size of a clone is reported for some rows only, either as once, few or many, or as a class for expanded clones.

j_call: TRBJ2-1; v_call: TRBV27; clone_size: .; d_call: TRBD1; cdr3_nt: TGTGCCAGCAGTCCGATCCGGGACAGGCACAATGAGCAGTTCTTC; cdr3_aa: CASSPIRDRHNEQFF
j_call: TRBJ2-4; v_call: TRBV20-1; clone_size: medium-sized; d_call: TRBD2; cdr3_nt: TGCAGTGCTCACAAAGGACTAGCGGGTAATAACATTCAGTACTTC; cdr3_aa: CSAHKGLAGNNIQYF
j_call: TRBJ1-1; v_call: TRBV5-1; clone_size: .; d_call: .; cdr3_nt: TGCGCCAGCAGCAAGGCCCCGGACACTGAAGCTTTCTTT; cdr3_aa: CASSKAPDTEAFF
j_call: TRBJ2-2; v_call: TRBV20-1; clone_size: .; d_call: TRBD2; cdr3_nt: TGCAGTGCTAGTGGAAGGAGTAGCGGGAGGGCTAGCACCGGGGAGCTGCTTTTT; cdr3_aa: CSASGRSSGRASTGELLF
j_call: TRBJ2-7; v_call: TRBV23-1; clone_size: .; d_call: TRBD1; cdr3_nt: TGCGCCAGCAGCCCAGGGGAGGGACAGGGGGACTACGAGCAGTACTTC; cdr3_aa: CASSPGEGQGDYEQYF
j_call: TRBJ2-1; v_call: TRBV20-1; clone_size: .; d_call: TRBD2; cdr3_nt: TGCAGTGCTAGAACGGGAGGGGGAAATGAGCAGTTCTTC; cdr3_aa: CSARTGGGNEQFF
j_call: TRBJ2-7; v_call: TRBV25-1; clone_size: many; d_call: .; cdr3_nt: TGTGCCAGCAGTGAGGGGCTAATAAGACCTCTAGCGACCATAACCTACGAGCAGTACTTC; cdr3_aa: CASSEGLIRPLATITYEQYF
j_call: TRBJ2-3; v_call: TRBV7-2; clone_size: .; d_call: TRBD2; cdr3_nt: TGTGCCAGCAGCTTCCAAGCGGGAGCCCGCACAGATACGCAGTATTTT; cdr3_aa: CASSFQAGARTDTQYF
j_call: TRBJ1-5; v_call: TRBV6-5; clone_size: .; d_call: .; cdr3_nt: TGTGCCAGCAGTTCACGGGGCATGGATCAGCCCCAGCATTTT; cdr3_aa: CASSSRGMDQPQHF
j_call: TRBJ2-7; v_call: TRBV20-1; clone_size: few; d_call: .; cdr3_nt: TGCAGTGCTAGAGATTGGAGTTCTCCCTACGAGCAGTACTTC; cdr3_aa: CSARDWSSPYEQYF
j_call: TRBJ1-4; v_call: TRBV7-2; clone_size: .; d_call: .; cdr3_nt: TGTGCCAGCAGCTTACGGGGGAATAATGAAAAACTGTTTTTT; cdr3_aa: CASSLRGNNEKLFF
j_call: TRBJ2-3; v_call: TRBV20-1; clone_size: .; d_call: .; cdr3_nt: TGCAGTGCCCGTGGGGGGAGATCCGGCACAGATACGCAGTATTTT; cdr3_aa: CSARGGRSGTDTQYF
j_call: TRBJ2-7; v_call: TRBV7-8; clone_size: few; d_call: .; cdr3_nt: TGTGCCAGCAGCTTAGCGCAGGGAAACGAGCAGTACTTC; cdr3_aa: CASSLAQGNEQYF
j_call: TRBJ2-1; v_call: TRBV10-3; clone_size: few; d_call: .; cdr3_nt: TGTGCCATCAGCCAAGGGGGGACTGTGGAGCAGTTCTTC; cdr3_aa: CAISQGGTVEQFF
j_call: TRBJ2-2; v_call: TRBV6-2/TRBV6-3; clone_size: few; d_call: .; cdr3_nt: TGTGCCAGCAGTTCGAACACCGGGGAGCTGTTTTTT; cdr3_aa: CASSSNTGELFF
j_call: TRBJ1-2; v_call: TRBV19; clone_size: few; d_call: .; cdr3_nt: TGTGCCAGTAGAGCCTTAGCAGGGGCGCGTAATGGCTACACCTTC; cdr3_aa: CASRALAGARNGYTF
j_call: TRBJ2-1; v_call: TRBV19; clone_size: .; d_call: .; cdr3_nt: TGTGCCAGTAGTATTGGGCAACTACAATCCAGTGAGCAGTTCTTC; cdr3_aa: CASSIGQLQSSEQFF
j_call: TRBJ2-7; v_call: TRBV28; clone_size: .; d_call: TRBD2; cdr3_nt: TGTGCCAGCAACTCCGGGACTAGCGCCTACGAGCAGTACTTC; cdr3_aa: CASNSGTSAYEQYF
j_call: TRBJ2-1; v_call: TRBV5-1; clone_size: .; d_call: TRBD1; cdr3_nt: TGCGCCAGCAGTTACGATACGGGACAGGGGAATGAGCAGTTCTTC; cdr3_aa: CASSYDTGQGNEQFF
j_call: TRBJ1-5; v_call: TRBV20-1; clone_size: few; d_call: .; cdr3_nt: TGCAGTGCTAGAGATGGCGGTGGGCAGCCCCAGCATTTT; cdr3_aa: CSARDGGGQPQHF
j_call: TRBJ2-7; v_call: TRBV20-1; clone_size: few; d_call: TRBD2; cdr3_nt: TGCAGTGCTAGATTTCGGGAGGGCCTAGGGCAGTACTTC; cdr3_aa: CSARFREGLGQYF
j_call: TRBJ1-2; v_call: TRBV24-1; clone_size: few; d_call: TRBD1; cdr3_nt: TGTGCCACCAGCCCGGACAGGGACCCCTATGGCTACACCTTC; cdr3_aa: CATSPDRDPYGYTF
j_call: TRBJ2-7; v_call: TRBV29-1; clone_size: .; d_call: .; cdr3_nt: TGCAGCGTTGAAGATTTTGACGAGCAGTACTTC; cdr3_aa: CSVEDFDEQYF
j_call: TRBJ2-2; v_call: TRBV19; clone_size: .; d_call: .; cdr3_nt: TGTGCCAGTAGATGGGAGCCGGGACGCAACACCGGGGAGCTGTTTTTT; cdr3_aa: CASRWEPGRNTGELFF
j_call: TRBJ1-5; v_call: TRBV10-3; clone_size: many; d_call: .; cdr3_nt: TGTGCCACCAAGGACGCTGTCGGTCAGCCCCAGCATTTT; cdr3_aa: CATKDAVGQPQHF
j_call: TRBJ2-4; v_call: TRBV7-2; clone_size: .; d_call: .; cdr3_nt: TGTGCCAGCAGCTTATATTGGGGGGCCGGAAACATTCAGTACTTC; cdr3_aa: CASSLYWGAGNIQYF
j_call: TRBJ2-4; v_call: TRBV27; clone_size: few; d_call: .; cdr3_nt: TGTGCCAGCAGTTCCGGCGCTGGGGTCAAAAACATTCAGTACTTC; cdr3_aa: CASSSGAGVKNIQYF
j_call: TRBJ2-4; v_call: TRBV7-9; clone_size: few; d_call: TRBD1; cdr3_nt: TGTGCCAGCAGCCCGAAGCCAGGGACAGGGATAGTGAAAAAAAACATTCAGTACTTC; cdr3_aa: CASSPKPGTGIVKKNIQYF
j_call: TRBJ2-7; v_call: TRBV29-1; clone_size: .; d_call: .; cdr3_nt: TGCAGCGTCTCCTCACTTCTGGGCGAGCAGTACTTC; cdr3_aa: CSVSSLLGEQYF
j_call: TRBJ1-5; v_call: TRBV19; clone_size: few; d_call: .; cdr3_nt: TGTGCCAGTAGTATCGGAAGGGGTGATCAGCCCCAGCATTTT; cdr3_aa: CASSIGRGDQPQHF
j_call: TRBJ2-7; v_call: TRBV7-2; clone_size: .; d_call: .; cdr3_nt: TGTGCCAGCAGCCTCATCCAGGGTTCCTACGAGCAGTACTTC; cdr3_aa: CASSLIQGSYEQYF
j_call: TRBJ2-1; v_call: TRBV20-1; clone_size: few; d_call: .; cdr3_nt: TGCAGTGGAAGACAGGCCTCCTACAATGAGCAGTTCTTC; cdr3_aa: CSGRQASYNEQFF
j_call: TRBJ2-7; v_call: TRBV20-1; clone_size: few; d_call: .; cdr3_nt: TGCAGTGCTTACAACGGCCAGCGGGCTGGCGAGCAGTACTTC; cdr3_aa: CSAYNGQRAGEQYF
j_call: TRBJ1-4; v_call: TRBV6-5; clone_size: .; d_call: .; cdr3_nt: TGTGCCAGCAGTTACTCTTCTCCGACTCCTAATGAAAAACTGTTTTTT; cdr3_aa: CASSYSSPTPNEKLFF
j_call: TRBJ2-7; v_call: TRBV29-1; clone_size: .; d_call: .; cdr3_nt: TGCAGCGTCGGAGGGACTTCCAGCTCCTACGAGCAGTACTTC; cdr3_aa: CSVGGTSSSYEQYF
j_call: TRBJ2-7; v_call: TRBV11-2; clone_size: .; d_call: .; cdr3_nt: TGTGCCAGCAGAAGGGGGGCAGGGGGGGCCTACGAGCAGTACTTC; cdr3_aa: CASRRGAGGAYEQYF
j_call: TRBJ2-2; v_call: TRBV7-2; clone_size: few; d_call: TRBD2; cdr3_nt: TGTGCCAGCCCTAGCGGAAGTTTCTCCGGGGAGCTGTTTTTT; cdr3_aa: CASPSGSFSGELFF
j_call: TRBJ2-3; v_call: TRBV5-1; clone_size: many; d_call: .; cdr3_nt: TGCGCCAGCAGCCCGGCACCTAGGCTCCCAGATACGCAGTATTTT; cdr3_aa: CASSPAPRLPDTQYF
j_call: TRBJ2-7; v_call: TRBV7-6; clone_size: few; d_call: .; cdr3_nt: TGTGCCAGCAGCTTACGATCCGGTCTCCTCAATTACGAGCAGTACTTC; cdr3_aa: CASSLRSGLLNYEQYF
j_call: TRBJ2-4; v_call: TRBV20-1; clone_size: few; d_call: .; cdr3_nt: TGCAGTGCTGCAAACCCGGACCCAGGACAGAAAAACATTCAGTACTTC; cdr3_aa: CSAANPDPGQKNIQYF
j_call: TRBJ1-2; v_call: TRBV6-5; clone_size: .; d_call: .; cdr3_nt: TGTGCCAGCAGTACCAGAGCAAAGTATGGCTACACCTTC; cdr3_aa: CASSTRAKYGYTF
j_call: TRBJ2-1; v_call: TRBV29-1; clone_size: few; d_call: .; cdr3_nt: TGCAGCGCCGGCTTGACAGATGAGCAGTTCTTC; cdr3_aa: CSAGLTDEQFF
j_call: TRBJ2-1; v_call: TRBV7-2; clone_size: few; d_call: .; cdr3_nt: TGTGCCAGCAGCTTAGAGGGCGGGAAGGGGAATGAGCAGTTCTTC; cdr3_aa: CASSLEGGKGNEQFF
j_call: TRBJ1-5; v_call: TRBV7-2; clone_size: .; d_call: .; cdr3_nt: TGTGCCAGCAGCTTAGTCGGTACAGGGTACAATCAGCCCCAGCATTTT; cdr3_aa: CASSLVGTGYNQPQHF
j_call: TRBJ1-2; v_call: TRBV20-1; clone_size: few; d_call: TRBD1; cdr3_nt: TGCAGTGCGGTCTTGGGGACAGGAGATAACTATGGCTACACCTTC; cdr3_aa: CSAVLGTGDNYGYTF
j_call: TRBJ2-1; v_call: TRBV7-2; clone_size: few; d_call: TRBD2; cdr3_nt: TGTGCCAGCAGCTTATTGCGGGAGGCCTACAATGAGCAGTTCTTC; cdr3_aa: CASSLLREAYNEQFF
j_call: TRBJ2-7; v_call: TRBV29-1; clone_size: .; d_call: TRBD2; cdr3_nt: TGCAGCGTTGTCGGACTAGCGGGGCACGAGCAGTACTTC; cdr3_aa: CSVVGLAGHEQYF
j_call: TRBJ2-5; v_call: TRBV2; clone_size: .; d_call: .; cdr3_nt: TGTGCCAGCAGGGATCCAGGGTTTTTGGAGACCCAGTACTTC; cdr3_aa: CASRDPGFLETQYF